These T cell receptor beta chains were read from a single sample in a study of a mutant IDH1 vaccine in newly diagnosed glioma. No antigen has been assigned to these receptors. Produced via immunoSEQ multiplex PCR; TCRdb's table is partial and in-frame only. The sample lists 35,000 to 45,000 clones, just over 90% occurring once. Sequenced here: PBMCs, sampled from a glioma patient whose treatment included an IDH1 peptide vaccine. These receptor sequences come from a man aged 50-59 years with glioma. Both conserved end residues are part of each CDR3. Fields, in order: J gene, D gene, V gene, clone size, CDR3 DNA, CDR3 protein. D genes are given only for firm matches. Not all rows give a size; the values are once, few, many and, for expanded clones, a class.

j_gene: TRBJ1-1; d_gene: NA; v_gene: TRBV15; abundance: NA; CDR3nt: TGTGCCACCAGCATCCAGGCGCGGGACACTGAAGCTTTCTTT; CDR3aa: CATSIQARDTEAFF
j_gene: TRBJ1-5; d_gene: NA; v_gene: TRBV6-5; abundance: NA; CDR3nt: TGTGCCAGCTCTAGGGGCAGTAATAGCAATCAGCCCCAGCATTTT; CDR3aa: CASSRGSNSNQPQHF
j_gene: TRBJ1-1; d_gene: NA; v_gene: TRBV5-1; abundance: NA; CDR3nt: TGCGCCAGCAGCTTGTCGACAGGCCGGGGGCCTGAAGCTTTCTTT; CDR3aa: CASSLSTGRGPEAFF
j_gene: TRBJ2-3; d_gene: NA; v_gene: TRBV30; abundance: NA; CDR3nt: TGTGCCTGGAGTGTTAATAGCGCTGATACGCAGTATTTT; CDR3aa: CAWSVNSADTQYF
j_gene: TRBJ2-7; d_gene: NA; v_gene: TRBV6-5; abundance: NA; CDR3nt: TGTGCCAGCAGTACAACAGGTCCCGCGTACTTC; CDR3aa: CASSTTGPAYF
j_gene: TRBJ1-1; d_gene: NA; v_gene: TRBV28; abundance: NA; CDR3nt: TGTGCCAGCAGTCCGCACAGGCTCGGGAGAGCTTTCTTT; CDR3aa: CASSPHRLGRAFF
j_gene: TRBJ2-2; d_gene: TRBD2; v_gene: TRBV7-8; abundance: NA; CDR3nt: TGTGCCAGCAGCCTAGACGGGGGGTCGAACACCGGGGAGCTGTTTTTT; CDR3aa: CASSLDGGSNTGELFF
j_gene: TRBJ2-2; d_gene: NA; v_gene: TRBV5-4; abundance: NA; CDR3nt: TGTGCCATCCCGACGGGCCCCGGGGAGCTGTTTTTT; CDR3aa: CAIPTGPGELFF
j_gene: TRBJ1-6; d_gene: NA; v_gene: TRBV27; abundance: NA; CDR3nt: TGTGCCAGCAGTTTTGCCAATTCGCCCCTCCACTTT; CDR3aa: CASSFANSPLHF
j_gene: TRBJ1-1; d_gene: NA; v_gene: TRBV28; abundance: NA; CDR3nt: TGTGCCAGCAGGGAGTCCACTGAAGCTTTCTTT; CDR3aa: CASRESTEAFF
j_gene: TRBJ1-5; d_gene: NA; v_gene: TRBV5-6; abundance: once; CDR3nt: TGTGCCAGCAGCTTGGGCAGCAATCAGCCCCAGCATTTT; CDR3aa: CASSLGSNQPQHF
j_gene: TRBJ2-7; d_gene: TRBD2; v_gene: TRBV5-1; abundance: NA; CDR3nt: TGCGCCAGCAGCGCAAGAACTAGCGGGAGGGCCGAACGCGAGCAGTACTTC; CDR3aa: CASSARTSGRAEREQYF
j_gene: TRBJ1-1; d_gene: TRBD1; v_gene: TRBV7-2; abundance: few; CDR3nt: TGTGCCAGCAGCCAGGACAGGGGGCTACAGGGGACTGAAGCTTTCTTT; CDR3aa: CASSQDRGLQGTEAFF
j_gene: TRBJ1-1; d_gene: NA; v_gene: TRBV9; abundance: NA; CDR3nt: TGTGCCAGCAGCGGACAGATGTACACTGAAGCTTTCTTT; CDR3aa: CASSGQMYTEAFF
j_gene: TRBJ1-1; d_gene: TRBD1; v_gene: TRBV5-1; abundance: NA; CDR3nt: TGCGCCAGCAGCTTGCAGGGGACAGGGTTAAACACTGAAGCTTTCTTT; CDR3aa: CASSLQGTGLNTEAFF
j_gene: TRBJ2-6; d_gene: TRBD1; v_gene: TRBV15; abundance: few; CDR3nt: TGTGCCACCAGCAGGGCACAGGGGGTATTTCTCTCTGGGGCCAACGTCCTGACTTTC; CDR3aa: CATSRAQGVFLSGANVLTF
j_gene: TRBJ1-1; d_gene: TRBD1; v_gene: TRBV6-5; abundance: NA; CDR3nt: TGTGCCAGCAGTTGGACAGGGGGACTGGGCACTGAAGCTTTCTTT; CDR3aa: CASSWTGGLGTEAFF
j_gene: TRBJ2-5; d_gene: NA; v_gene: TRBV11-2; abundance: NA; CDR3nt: TGTGCCAGCAGCACCCTACAGGGAACGGTAGAGACCCAGTACTTC; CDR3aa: CASSTLQGTVETQYF
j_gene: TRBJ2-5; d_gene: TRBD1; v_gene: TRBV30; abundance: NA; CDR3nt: TGTGCCTGGAGTACAGGGGGCACGGAGACCCAGTACTTC; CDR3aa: CAWSTGGTETQYF
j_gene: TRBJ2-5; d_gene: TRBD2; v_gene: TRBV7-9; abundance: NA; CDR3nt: TGTGCCAGCAGCTTAGTGGGGGGGTCAAGAGGGGAGACCCAGTACTTC; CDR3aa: CASSLVGGSRGETQYF
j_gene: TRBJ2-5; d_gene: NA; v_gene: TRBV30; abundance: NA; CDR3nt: TGTGCCTGGAGTGGATCGGGCCCCCGTCGTTCGGGGCAGCGAGAGACCCAGTACTTC; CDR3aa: CAWSGSGPRRSGQRETQYF
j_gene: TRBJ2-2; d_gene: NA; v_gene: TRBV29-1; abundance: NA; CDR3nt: TGCAGCGTTAAGTCACTTAACACCGGGGAGCTGTTTTTT; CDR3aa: CSVKSLNTGELFF
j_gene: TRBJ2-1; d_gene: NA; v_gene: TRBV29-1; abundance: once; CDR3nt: TGCAGCGTTGAGCGGCTTAATGAGCAGTTCTTC; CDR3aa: CSVERLNEQFF
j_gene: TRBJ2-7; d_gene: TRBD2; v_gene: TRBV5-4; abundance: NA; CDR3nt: TGTGCCAGCAGCCTTGGACTAGCGGGGACGTACGAGCAGTACTTC; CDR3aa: CASSLGLAGTYEQYF
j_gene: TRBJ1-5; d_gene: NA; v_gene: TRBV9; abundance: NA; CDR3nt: TGTGCCAGCAGCGTAGAGGGGCGGCACAATCAGCCCCAGCATTTT; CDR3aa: CASSVEGRHNQPQHF
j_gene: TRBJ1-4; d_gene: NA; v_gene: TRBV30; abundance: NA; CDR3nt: TGTGCCTGGAAAGGGGCGAATGAAAAACTGTTTTTT; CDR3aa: CAWKGANEKLFF
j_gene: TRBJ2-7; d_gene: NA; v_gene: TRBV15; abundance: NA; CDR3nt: TGTGCCACCAGCAGAGAGTCCAGAACCTACGAGCAGTACTTC; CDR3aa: CATSRESRTYEQYF
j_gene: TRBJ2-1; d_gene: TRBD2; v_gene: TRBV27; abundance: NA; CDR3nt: TGTGCCAGCAGGACTAGCGGGAGAGGGGGGGATGAGCAGTTCTTC; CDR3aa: CASRTSGRGGDEQFF
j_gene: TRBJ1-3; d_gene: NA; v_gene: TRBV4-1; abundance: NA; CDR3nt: TGCGCCAGCAGCCAAACAGGGTTTGGAAACACCATATATTTT; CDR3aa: CASSQTGFGNTIYF
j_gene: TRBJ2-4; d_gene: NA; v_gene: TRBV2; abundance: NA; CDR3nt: TGTGCCAGCAGTGCAGACAGTGTCCCTATAGCCAAAAACATTCAGTACTTC; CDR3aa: CASSADSVPIAKNIQYF
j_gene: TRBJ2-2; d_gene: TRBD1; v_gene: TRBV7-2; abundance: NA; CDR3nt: TGTGCCAGCAGAGGCGACAGGGCAGTCGGGGAGCTGTTTTTT; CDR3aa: CASRGDRAVGELFF
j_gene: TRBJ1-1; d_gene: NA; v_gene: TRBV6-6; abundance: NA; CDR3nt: TGTGCCAGCAGTTCGCAGGGGTACACTGAAGCTTTCTTT; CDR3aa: CASSSQGYTEAFF
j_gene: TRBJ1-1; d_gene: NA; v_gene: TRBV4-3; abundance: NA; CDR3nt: TGCGCCAGCAGCCAATATGGAGGGGAGGCTTTCTTT; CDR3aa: CASSQYGGEAFF
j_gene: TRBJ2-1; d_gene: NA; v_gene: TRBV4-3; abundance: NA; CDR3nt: TGCGCCAGCAGCCAAGACAGGGCAGGCGCGTACAATGAGCAGTTCTTC; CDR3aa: CASSQDRAGAYNEQFF
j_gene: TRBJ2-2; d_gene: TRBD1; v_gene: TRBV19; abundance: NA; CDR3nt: TGTGCCAGTACCTGGACAGGGACGAACACCGGGGAGCTGTTTTTT; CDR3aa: CASTWTGTNTGELFF
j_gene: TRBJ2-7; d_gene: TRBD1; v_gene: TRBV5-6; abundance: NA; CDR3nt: TGTGCCAGCAGCTTGCTGACAGGGGAAAACCTCTACGAGCAGTACTTC; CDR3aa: CASSLLTGENLYEQYF
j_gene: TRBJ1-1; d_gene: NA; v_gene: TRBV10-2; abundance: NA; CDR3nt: TGCGCCAGCCAACAGGGCCGGAACACTGAAGCTTTCTTT; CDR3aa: CASQQGRNTEAFF
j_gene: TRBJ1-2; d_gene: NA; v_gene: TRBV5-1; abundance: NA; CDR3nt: TGCGCCAGCAGCGGCGGATCCGAGGCCAGGCCCCATCATCCCTCATCTTATGGCTACACCTTC; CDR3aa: CASSGGSEARPHHPSSYGYTF
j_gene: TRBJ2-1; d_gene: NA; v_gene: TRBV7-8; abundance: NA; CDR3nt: TGTGCCAGCAGCTTAGTAGGATTGAGCTCCTACAATGAGCAGTTCTTC; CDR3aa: CASSLVGLSSYNEQFF
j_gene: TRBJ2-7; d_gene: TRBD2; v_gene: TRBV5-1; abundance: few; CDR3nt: TGCGCCAGCAGCGCCTTTAGCGGGAGGGCGCAGGAGCAGTACTTC; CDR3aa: CASSAFSGRAQEQYF
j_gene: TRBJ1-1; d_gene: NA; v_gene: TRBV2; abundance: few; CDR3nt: TGTGCCAGCAGAACGGACTTATCCCCCTCTGAAGCTTTCTTT; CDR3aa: CASRTDLSPSEAFF
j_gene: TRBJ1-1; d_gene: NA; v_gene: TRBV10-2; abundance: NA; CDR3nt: TGCGCCAGCAGGGACACTGAAGCTTTCTTT; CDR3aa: CASRDTEAFF
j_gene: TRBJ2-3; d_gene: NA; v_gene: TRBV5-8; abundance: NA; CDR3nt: TGTGCCAGCAGCTTGAGACAGATACTCACAGATACGCAGTATTTT; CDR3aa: CASSLRQILTDTQYF
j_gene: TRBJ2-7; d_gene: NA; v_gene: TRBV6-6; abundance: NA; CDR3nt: TGTGCCAGCAGTTCCCCTAGCTCCCACCTCGAGCAGTACTTC; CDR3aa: CASSSPSSHLEQYF
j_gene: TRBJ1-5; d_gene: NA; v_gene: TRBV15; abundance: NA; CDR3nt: TGTGCCACCAGCAGAGATCGTCCGGGGGGCAATCAGCCCCAGCATTTT; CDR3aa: CATSRDRPGGNQPQHF
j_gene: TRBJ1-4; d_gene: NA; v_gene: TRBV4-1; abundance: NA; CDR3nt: TGCGCCAGCAGCCATCGAGTACAGGGCGTTAATGAAAAACTGTTTTTT; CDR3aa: CASSHRVQGVNEKLFF